What follows are 5 T cell receptor beta chains derived from one specimen sequenced in a study of CD8+CD57+ T cells in acquired aplastic anemia. According to the study, genomic DNA was the template for TCR beta VDJ and CDR3 profiling. TCRdb re-derived calls from the reads in MiXCR, one entry per CDR3 protein. The table lists some 170,000 distinct CDR3 sequences, roughly 48% of them singletons. An expansion of CD8+CD57+ cells by flow cytometry had been shown in patients chosen for sequencing. Material for sequencing was sorted CD4+, CD8+, or CD8+CD57+ T cells (not recorded which) from PBMCs. The receptors originated from a human donor with aplastic anemia.

This rearrangement joins TRBV29-1 to TRBJ2-5, with TRBD1 matching over 7 bases. This CDR3 has 14 residues. The ends lost 0 bases at V and 4 bases at J; junction bases unmatched: 5. Looked up from germline, CDR1 is SQVTM and CDR2 is ANQGSEA. CDR3 DNA sequence: TGCAGCGTTGAAGATGGGGCAGGGGGAGAGACCCAGTACTTC. Its protein product is CSVEDGAGGETQYF. Full variable domain (remainder filled in from reference TRBV29-1 and TRBJ2-5): SAVISQKPSRDICQRGTSLTIQCQVDSQVTMMFWYRQQPGQSLTLIATANQGSEATYESGFVIDKFPISRPNLTFSTLTVSNMSPEDSSIYLCSVEDGAGGETQYFGPGTRLLVL.

This clonotype was seen repeatedly, ten times or more. V is TRBV18 and J is TRBJ2-7, with D perhaps matching TRBD1 or TRBD2 (6 bases each). V was cut by 3 bases and J by 3 bases, with 9 bases left in between. Germline CDR1 KGHSH, CDR2 LQKENI. The CDR3 extends over 13 amino acids. CDR3 loop: CASSPGGSYEQYF. The CDR3 DNA follows: TGTGCCAGCTCACCGGGGGGCAGCTACGAGCAGTACTTC.

About this clonotype itself: This could be a read error, since a much larger clone is one nucleotide away. This chain links TRBV7-2 with TRBJ2-2; 12 bases match TRBD2. In germline, CDR1 is SGHTA, CDR2 FQGNSA. This CDR3 spans 18 amino acids. The CDR3 spells CASSLAGLAGGNAGELFF. The DNA of the CDR3 is TGTGCCAGCAGCTTAGCTGGCCTAGCGGGGGGGAACGCCGGGGAGCTGTTTTTT.

A remark on this clonotype: This likely comes from a read error, as the CDR3 has no conserved phenylalanine or tryptophan at its end. This chain joins TRBV29-1 and TRBJ1-5, with 12 bases fitting TRBD1. V dropped 6 bases and J dropped 5; count of bases not matched to a gene: 2. From germline, CDR1 is SQVTM and CDR2 ANQGSEA. CDR3 size: 13 residues. The CDR3 loop reads CSVGQGAYQPQHC. The CDR3 DNA reads as TGCAGCGTGGGACAGGGGGCGTATCAGCCCCAGCATTGT.

This clonotype was seen many times. V is TRBV5-5 and J is TRBJ1-6; 11 nucleotides align to TRBD1. J was trimmed by 8 bases and V by 2 bases; bases with no gene match: 6. The CDR3 covers 16 residues. The germline gives CDR1 SGHKS, CDR2 YYEKEE (reference sequence). In nucleotides, the CDR3 is TGTGCCAGCAGCTTCCCCGGGACAGGGGGGGATTCACCCCTCCACTTT. The encoded protein is CASSFPGTGGDSPLHF.